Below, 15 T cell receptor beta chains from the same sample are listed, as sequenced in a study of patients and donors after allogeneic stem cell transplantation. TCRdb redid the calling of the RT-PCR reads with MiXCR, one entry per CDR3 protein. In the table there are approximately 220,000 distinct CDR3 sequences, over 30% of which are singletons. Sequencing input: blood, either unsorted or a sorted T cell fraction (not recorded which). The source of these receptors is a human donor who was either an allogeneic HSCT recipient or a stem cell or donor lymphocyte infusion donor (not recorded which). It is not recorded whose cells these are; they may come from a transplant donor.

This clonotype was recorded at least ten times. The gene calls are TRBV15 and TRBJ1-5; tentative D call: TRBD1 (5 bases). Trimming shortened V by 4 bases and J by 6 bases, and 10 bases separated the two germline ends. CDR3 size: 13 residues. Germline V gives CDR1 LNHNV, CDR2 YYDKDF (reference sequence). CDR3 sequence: CATSIQGGQPQHF. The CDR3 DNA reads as TGTGCCACCAGCATCCAGGGAGGTCAGCCCCAGCATTTT.

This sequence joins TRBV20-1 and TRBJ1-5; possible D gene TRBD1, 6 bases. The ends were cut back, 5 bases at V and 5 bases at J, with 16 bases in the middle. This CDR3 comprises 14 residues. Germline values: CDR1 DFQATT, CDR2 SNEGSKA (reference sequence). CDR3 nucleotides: TGCAGTGCTCAAAAACAGGGTTTAGATCAGCCCCAGCATTTT. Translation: CSAQKQGLDQPQHF.

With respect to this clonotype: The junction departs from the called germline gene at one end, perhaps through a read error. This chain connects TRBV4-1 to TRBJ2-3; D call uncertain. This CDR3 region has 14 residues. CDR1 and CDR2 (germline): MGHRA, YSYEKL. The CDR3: CASSRWETTDTQYF. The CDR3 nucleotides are TGCGCCAGCAGCCGCTGGGAAACCACAGATACGCAGTATTTC.

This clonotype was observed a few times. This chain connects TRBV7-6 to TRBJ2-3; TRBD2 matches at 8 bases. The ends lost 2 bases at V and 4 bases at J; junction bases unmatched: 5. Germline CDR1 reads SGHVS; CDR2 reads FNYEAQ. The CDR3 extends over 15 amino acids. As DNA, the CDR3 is TGTGCCAGCAGCTTATCGGGGGGGGCCGCAGATACGCAGTATTTT. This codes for CASSLSGGAADTQYF.

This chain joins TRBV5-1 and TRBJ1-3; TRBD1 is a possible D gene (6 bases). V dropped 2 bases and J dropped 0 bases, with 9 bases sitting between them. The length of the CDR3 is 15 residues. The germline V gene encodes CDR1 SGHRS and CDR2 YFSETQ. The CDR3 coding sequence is TGCGCCAGCAGCTTTAGGGGGAGCTCTGGAAACACCATATATTTT. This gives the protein CASSFRGSSGNTIYF.

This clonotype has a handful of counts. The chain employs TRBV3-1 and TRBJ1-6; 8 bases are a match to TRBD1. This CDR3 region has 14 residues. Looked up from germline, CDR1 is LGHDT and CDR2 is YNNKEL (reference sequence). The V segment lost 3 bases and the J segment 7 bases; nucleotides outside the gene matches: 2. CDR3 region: CASSQRTGNSPLHF. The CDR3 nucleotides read TGTGCCAGCAGCCAGCGGACAGGGAATTCACCCCTCCACTTT.

The CDR3 coding sequence is TGTGCCAGCAGTTTATGGGGACAGGGCCCTGAAGCTTTCTTT. Translating it yields CASSLWGQGPEAFF. The chain carries TRBV27 and TRBJ1-1; 9 positions match TRBD1. Germline CDR1 reads MNHEY; CDR2 reads SMNVEV (reference sequence). Germline trimming cut 1 base from V and 6 bases from J; bases unmatched to any gene: 3. The CDR3 is made up of 14 amino acids.

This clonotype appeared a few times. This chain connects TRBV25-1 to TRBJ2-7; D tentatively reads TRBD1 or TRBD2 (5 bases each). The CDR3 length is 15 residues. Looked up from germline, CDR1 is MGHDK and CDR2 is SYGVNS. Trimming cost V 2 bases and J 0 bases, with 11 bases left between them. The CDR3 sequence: CASSERVGPSYEQYF. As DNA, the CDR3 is TGTGCCAGCAGTGAAAGGGTGGGACCCTCCTACGAGCAGTACTTC.

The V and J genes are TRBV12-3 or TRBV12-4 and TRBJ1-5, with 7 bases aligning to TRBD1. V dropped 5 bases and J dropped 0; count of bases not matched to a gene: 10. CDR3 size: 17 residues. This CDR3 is CASSIMGDRYSNQPQHF. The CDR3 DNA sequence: TGTGCCAGCAGTATCATGGGGGACAGATATAGCAATCAGCCCCAGCATTTT.

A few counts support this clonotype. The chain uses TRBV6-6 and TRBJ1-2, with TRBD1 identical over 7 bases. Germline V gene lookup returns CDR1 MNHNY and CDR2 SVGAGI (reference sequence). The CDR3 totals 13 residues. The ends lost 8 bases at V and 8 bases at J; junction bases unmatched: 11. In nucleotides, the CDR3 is TGTGCCAGCGGCGTAGGGGGCGAGAAGGGCTACACCTTC. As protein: CASGVGGEKGYTF.

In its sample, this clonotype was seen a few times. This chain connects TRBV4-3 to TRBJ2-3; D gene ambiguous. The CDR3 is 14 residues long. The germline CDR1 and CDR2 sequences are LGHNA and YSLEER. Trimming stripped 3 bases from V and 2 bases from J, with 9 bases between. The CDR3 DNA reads TGCGCCAGCAGCCACAGACCACTCACAGATACGCAGTATTTT. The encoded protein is CASSHRPLTDTQYF.

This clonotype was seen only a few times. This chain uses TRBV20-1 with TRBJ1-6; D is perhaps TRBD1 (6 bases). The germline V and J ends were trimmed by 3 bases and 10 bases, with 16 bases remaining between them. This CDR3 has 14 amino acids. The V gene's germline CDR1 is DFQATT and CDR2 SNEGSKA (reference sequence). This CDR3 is CSASRQGIDSPLHF. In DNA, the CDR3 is TGCAGTGCTAGCAGGCAGGGGATAGACTCACCCCTCCACTTT.

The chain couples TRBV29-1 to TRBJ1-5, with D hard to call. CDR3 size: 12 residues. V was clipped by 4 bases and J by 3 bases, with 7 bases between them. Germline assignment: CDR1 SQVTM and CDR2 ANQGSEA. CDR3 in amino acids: CSVGTLNQPQHF. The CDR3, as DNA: TGCAGCGTTGGGACGCTCAATCAGCCCCAGCATTTT.

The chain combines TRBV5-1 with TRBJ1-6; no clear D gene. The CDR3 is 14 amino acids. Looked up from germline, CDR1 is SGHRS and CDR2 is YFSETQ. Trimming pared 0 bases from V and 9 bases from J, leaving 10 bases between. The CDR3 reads CASSLEDEVSPLHF. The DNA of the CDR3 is TGCGCCAGCAGCTTGGAGGACGAGGTTTCACCCCTCCACTTT.

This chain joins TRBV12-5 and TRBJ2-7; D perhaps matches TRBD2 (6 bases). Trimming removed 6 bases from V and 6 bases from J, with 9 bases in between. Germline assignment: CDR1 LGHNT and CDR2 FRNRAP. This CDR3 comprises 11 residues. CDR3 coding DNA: TGTGCTAGTGGCCCGCGGGGCGAGCAGTACTTC. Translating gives CASGPRGEQYF.